The clone carrying this T cell receptor (beta chain) was detected a few times. The sample comes from a study of blood T cell repertoires in COVID-19. As for the study in general: Sites across the United States, Italy and Spain contributed samples from acute and convalescent COVID-19. Sources were T cells, B-cell-depleted T cells, or PBMCs; the material itself was cDNA or gDNA.

Original methodology: For nucleated cells, counts were estimated from reference gene primer amplification. Assay used: immunoSEQ multiplex PCR; TCRdb lists only in-frame clones, some missing. The V and J calls and clone size are taken from that table; D and trimming were inferred from the DNA. Among about 200,000 clones listed, roughly 80% were seen once. The CDR3 totals 13 residues. Trimming took 7 bases from V and 3 from J, leaving 9 bases between them. Germline CDR1 SNHLY, CDR2 FYNNEI. This TCR was recovered from a woman between 65 and 79 years old with acute or convalescent COVID-19. This sequence joins TRBV2 and TRBJ2-2; D gene uncertain. The sample comprised peripheral blood. The CDR3 is CASTVAHTGELFF. The DNA for the CDR3 is TGTGCCAGCACGGTTGCACACACCGGGGAGCTGTTTTTT.